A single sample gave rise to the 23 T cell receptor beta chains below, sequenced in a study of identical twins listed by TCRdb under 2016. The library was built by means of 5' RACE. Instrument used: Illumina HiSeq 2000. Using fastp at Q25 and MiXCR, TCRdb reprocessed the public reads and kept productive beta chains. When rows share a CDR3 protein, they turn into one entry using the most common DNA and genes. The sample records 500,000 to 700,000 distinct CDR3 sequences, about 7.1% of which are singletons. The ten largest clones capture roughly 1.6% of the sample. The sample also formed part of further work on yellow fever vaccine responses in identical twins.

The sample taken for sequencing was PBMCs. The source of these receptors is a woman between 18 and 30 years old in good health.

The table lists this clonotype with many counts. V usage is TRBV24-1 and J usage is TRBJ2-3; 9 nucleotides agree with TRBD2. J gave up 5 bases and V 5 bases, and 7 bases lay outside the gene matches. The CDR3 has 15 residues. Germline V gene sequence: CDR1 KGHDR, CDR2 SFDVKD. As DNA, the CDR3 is TGTGCCACCAGTGTAGTGACTAGCGGTGGAGATACGCAGTATTTT. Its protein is CATSVVTSGGDTQYF.

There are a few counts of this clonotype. CDR3: CASSPHGGAIQLIRELFF. CDR3 in DNA: TGTGCCAGCAGTCCCCATGGGGGGGCCATACAACTTATTAGGGAGCTGTTTTTT. The chain uses TRBV6-1 and TRBJ2-2, with D possibly being TRBD2 (7 bases). V was trimmed by 5 bases and J by 9 bases, leaving 28 bases between them. The CDR3 runs 18 residues. Germline V gene data show CDR1 as MNHNS and CDR2 as SASEGT.

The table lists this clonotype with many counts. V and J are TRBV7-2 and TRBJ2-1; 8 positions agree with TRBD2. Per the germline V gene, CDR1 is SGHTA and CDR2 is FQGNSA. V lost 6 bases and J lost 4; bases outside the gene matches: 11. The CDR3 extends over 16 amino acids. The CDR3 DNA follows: TGTGCCAGCAGACTCCTGGGTAGCGGGGTATACAATGAGCAGTTCTTC. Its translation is CASRLLGSGVYNEQFF. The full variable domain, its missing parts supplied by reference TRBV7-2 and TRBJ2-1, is GAGVSQSPSNKVTEKGKDVELRCDPISGHTALYWYRQSLGQGLEFLIYFQGNSAPDKSGLPSDRFSAERTGGSVSTLTIQRTQQEDSAVYLCASRLLGSGVYNEQFFGPGTRLTVL.

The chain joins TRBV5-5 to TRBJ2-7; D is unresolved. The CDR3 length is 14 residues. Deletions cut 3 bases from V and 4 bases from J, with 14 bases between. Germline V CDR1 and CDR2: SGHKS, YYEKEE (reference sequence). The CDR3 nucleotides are TGTGCCAGCAGCTCCCGGACGGTACCGTACGAGCAGTACGTC. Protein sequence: CASSSRTVPYEQYV.

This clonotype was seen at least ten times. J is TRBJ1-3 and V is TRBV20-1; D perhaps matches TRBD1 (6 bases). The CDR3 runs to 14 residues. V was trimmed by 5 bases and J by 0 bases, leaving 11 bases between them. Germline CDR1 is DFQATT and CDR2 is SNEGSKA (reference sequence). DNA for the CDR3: TGCAGTGCTTACAGGGACACCTCTGGAAACACCATATATTTT. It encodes CSAYRDTSGNTIYF.

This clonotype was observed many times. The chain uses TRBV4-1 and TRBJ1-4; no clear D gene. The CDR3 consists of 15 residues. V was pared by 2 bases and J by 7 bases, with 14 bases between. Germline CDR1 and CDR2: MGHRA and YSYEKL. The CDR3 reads CASSQRSQGGEKLFF. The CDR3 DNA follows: TGCGCCAGCAGCCAACGGAGCCAAGGAGGTGAAAAACTGTTTTTT.

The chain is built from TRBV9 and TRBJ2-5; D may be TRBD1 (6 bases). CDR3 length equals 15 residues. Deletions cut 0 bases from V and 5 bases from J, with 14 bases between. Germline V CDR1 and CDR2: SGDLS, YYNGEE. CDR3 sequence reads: CASSVEITGRETQYF. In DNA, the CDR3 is TGTGCCAGCAGCGTAGAGATTACAGGGCGGGAGACCCAGTACTTC.

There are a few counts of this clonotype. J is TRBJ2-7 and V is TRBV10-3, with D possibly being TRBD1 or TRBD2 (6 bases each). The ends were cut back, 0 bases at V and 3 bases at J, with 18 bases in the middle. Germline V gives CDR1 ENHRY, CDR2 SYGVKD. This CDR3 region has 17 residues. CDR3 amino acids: CAISESPPGAFFYEQYF. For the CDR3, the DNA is TGTGCCATCAGTGAGTCGCCCCCGGGGGCGTTCTTCTACGAGCAGTACTTC.

CDR3 sequence (DNA): TGTGCCAGCAGTCCCGGACTAGCGGCCGTGACAGATACGCAGTATTTT. The encoded protein is CASSPGLAAVTDTQYF. The genes are TRBV6-1 and TRBJ2-3; 10 bases fit TRBD2. J gave up 3 bases and V 5 bases, and 8 bases lay outside the gene matches. Germline V CDR1 and CDR2: MNHNS, SASEGT. This CDR3 contains 16 residues.

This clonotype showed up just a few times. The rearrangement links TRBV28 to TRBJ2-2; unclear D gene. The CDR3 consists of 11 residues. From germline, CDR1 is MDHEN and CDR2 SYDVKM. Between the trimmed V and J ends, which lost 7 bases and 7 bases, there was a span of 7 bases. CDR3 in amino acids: CASTEVGELFF. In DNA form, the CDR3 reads TGTGCCAGCACCGAGGTCGGGGAGCTGTTTTTT.

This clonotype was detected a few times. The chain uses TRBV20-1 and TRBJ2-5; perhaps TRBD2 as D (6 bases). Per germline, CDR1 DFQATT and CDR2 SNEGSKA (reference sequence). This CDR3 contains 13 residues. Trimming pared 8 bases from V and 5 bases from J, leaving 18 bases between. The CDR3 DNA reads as TGCAGTACGATAAGCCCAGGAGGGGAGACCCAGTACTTC. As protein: CSTISPGGETQYF.

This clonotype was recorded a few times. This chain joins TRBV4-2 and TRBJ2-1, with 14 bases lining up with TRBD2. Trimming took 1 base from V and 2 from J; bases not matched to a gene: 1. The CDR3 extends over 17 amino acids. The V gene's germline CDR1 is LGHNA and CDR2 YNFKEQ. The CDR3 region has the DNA TGTGCCAGCAGCCAAGCGACTAGCGGGAGGGCCTACAATGAGCAGTTCTTC. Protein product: CASSQATSGRAYNEQFF.

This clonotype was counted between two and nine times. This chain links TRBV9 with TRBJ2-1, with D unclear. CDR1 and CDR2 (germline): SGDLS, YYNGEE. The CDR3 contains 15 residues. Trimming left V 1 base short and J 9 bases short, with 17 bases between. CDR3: CASSVTGVRSPEQFF. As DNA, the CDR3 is TGTGCCAGCAGCGTAACTGGGGTAAGGAGCCCTGAGCAGTTCTTC.

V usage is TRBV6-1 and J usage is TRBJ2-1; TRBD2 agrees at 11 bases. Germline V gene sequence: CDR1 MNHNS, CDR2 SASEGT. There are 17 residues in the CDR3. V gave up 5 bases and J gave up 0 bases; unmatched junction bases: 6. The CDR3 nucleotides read TGTGCCAGCAGTACCCTAGCGGGAGGTACCTCCTACAATGAGCAGTTCTTC. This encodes CASSTLAGGTSYNEQFF.

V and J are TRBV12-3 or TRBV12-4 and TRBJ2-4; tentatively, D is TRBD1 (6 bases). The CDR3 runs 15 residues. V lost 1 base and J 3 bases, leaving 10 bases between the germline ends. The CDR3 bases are TGTGCCAGCAGTTTAGACAGGGTATTCAAAAACATTCAGTACTTC. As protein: CASSLDRVFKNIQYF.

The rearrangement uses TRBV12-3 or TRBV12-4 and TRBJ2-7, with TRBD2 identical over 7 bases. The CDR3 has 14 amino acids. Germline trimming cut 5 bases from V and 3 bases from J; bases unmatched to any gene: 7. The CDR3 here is CASSRPGLNYEQYF. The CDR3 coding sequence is TGTGCCAGCAGTCGCCCGGGACTAAACTACGAGCAGTACTTC.

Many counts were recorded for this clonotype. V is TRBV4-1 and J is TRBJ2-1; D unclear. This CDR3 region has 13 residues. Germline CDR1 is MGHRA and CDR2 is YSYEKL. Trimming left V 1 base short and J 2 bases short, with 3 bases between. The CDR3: CASSQVAYNEQFF. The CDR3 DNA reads TGCGCCAGCAGCCAAGTGGCCTACAATGAGCAGTTCTTC.

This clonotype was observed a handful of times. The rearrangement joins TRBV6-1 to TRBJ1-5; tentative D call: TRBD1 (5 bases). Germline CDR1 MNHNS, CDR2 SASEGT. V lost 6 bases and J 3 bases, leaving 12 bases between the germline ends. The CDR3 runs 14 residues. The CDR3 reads CASSFRGFNQPQHF. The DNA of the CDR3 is TGTGCCAGCAGCTTTCGGGGGTTCAATCAGCCCCAGCATTTT.

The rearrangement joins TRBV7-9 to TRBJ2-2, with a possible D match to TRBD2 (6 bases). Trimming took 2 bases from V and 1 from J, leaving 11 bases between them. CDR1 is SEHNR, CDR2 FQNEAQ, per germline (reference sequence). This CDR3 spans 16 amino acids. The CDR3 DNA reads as TGTGCCAGCAGCTTACTTTCGGGAGAGAACACCGGGGAGCTGTTTTTT. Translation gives CASSLLSGENTGELFF.

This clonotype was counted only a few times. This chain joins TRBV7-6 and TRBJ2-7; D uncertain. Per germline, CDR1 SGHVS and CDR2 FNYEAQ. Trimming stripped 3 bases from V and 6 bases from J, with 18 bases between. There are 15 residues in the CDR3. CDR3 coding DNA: TGTGCCAGCAGCTTTGGGGAAAACCTGCCCGGCGAGCAGTACTTC. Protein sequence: CASSFGENLPGEQYF.

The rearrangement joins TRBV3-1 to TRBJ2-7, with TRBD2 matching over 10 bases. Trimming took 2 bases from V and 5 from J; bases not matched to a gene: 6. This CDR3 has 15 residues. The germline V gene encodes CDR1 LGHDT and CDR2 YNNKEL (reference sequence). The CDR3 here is CASSQSGRASHEQYF. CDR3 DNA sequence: TGTGCCAGCAGCCAAAGCGGGAGGGCGTCCCACGAGCAGTACTTC.

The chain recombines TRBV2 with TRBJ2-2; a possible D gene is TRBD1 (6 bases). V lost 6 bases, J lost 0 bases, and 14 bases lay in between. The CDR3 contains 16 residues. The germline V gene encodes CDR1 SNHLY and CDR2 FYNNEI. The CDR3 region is CASRRQVLSNTGELFF. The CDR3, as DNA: TGTGCCAGCAGAAGACAGGTCCTATCGAACACCGGGGAGCTGTTTTTT.

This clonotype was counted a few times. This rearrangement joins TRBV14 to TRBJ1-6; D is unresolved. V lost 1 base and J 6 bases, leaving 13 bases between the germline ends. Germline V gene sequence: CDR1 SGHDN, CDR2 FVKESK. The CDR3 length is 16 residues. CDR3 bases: TGTGCCAGCAGCCAAGGGTCGGGAACCTCTAATTCACCCCTCCACTTT. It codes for CASSQGSGTSNSPLHF.